Sequencing of this T cell receptor beta chain was carried out in a study of cytomegalovirus exposure and HLA in healthy donors. About this clone itself: Its antigen is undetermined. The sample holds other DNA sequences that translate to the same CDR3.

Germline V lookup: CDR1 LNHDA, CDR2 SQIVND (reference sequence). The CDR3 totals 12 residues. V shed 2 bases and J shed 5 bases, with 6 bases lying between them. General study findings and limits: Later analysis reportedly placed an Asian-associated ancestry cluster below the roughly 630-donor mean in N-insertions.

The study ran its PCR with 60 Vbeta and 13 Jbeta primers. The assay was immunoSEQ multiplex PCR, and TCRdb's table has in-frame clones only and misses some. The top ten hold approximately 4.1% of the sample, which has about 140,000 clones, 80% seen once. The J gene is TRBJ1-2, the V gene TRBV19; D uncertain. The sequence came from a man aged 35 to 55 in good health and CMV-seronegative. Material for sequencing was PBMCs. Here the CDR3 reads CASSISVYGYTF. In DNA form, the CDR3 reads TGTGCCAGTAGTATATCCGTATATGGCTACACCTTC.